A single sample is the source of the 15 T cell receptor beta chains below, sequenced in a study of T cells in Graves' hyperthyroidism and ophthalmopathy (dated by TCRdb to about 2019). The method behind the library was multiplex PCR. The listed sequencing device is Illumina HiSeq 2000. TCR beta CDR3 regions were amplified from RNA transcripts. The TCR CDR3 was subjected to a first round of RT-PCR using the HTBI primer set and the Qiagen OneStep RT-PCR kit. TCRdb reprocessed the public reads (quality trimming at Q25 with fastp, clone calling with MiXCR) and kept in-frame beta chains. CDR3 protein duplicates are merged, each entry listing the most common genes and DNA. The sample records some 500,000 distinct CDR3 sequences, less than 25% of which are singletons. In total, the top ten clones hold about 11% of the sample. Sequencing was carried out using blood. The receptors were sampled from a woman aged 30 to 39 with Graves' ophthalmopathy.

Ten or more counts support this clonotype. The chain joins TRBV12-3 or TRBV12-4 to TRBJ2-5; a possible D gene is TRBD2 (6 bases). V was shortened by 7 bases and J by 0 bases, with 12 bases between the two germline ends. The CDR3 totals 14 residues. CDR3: CASTSGVYQETQYF. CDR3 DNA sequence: TGTGCCAGCACTTCGGGGGTGTACCAAGAGACCCAGTACTTC.

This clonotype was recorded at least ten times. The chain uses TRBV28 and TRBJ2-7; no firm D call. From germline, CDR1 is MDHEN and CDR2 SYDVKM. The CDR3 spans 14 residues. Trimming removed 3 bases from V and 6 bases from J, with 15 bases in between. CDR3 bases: TGTGCCAGCAGTTTCGGCCAGGTGTGGAGCGAGCAGTACTTC. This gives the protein CASSFGQVWSEQYF.

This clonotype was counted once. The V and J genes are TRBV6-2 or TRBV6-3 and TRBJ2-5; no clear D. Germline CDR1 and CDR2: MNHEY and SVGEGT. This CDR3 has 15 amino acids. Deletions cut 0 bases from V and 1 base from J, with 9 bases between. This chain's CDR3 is CASSYSQLIQETQYF. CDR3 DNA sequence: TGTGCCAGCAGTTACTCGCAACTAATCCAAGAGACCCAGTACTTC.

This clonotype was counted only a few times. The CDR3 DNA reads as TGTGCCAGCAGCTCTTGGTTAGGGGCTGGCGTTTACGAGCAGTACTTC. As protein: CASSSWLGAGVYEQYF. The rearrangement joins TRBV11-2 to TRBJ2-7; D is possibly TRBD1 (5 bases). V was clipped by 4 bases and J by 4 bases, with 20 bases between them. This CDR3 region has 16 residues. Germline CDR1 and CDR2: SGHAT and FQNNGV.

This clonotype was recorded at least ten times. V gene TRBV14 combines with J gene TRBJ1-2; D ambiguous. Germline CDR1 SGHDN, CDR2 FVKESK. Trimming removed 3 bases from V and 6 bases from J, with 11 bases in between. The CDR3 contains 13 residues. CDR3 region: CASSQATMDGYTF. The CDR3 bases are TGTGCCAGCAGCCAGGCTACCATGGATGGCTACACCTTC.

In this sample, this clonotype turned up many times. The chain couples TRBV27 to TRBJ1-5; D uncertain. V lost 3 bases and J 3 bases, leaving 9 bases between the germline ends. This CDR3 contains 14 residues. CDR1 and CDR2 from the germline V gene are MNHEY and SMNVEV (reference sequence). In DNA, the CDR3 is TGTGCCAGCAGTTTTGGCGGAGACAATCAGCCCCAGCATTTT. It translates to CASSFGGDNQPQHF.

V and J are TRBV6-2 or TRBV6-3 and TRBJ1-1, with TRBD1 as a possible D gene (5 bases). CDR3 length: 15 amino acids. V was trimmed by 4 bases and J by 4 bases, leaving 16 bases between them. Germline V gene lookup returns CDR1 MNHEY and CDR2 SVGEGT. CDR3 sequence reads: CASSFHPGLSTEAFF. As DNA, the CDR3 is TGTGCCAGCAGTTTTCATCCGGGGCTGAGCACTGAAGCTTTCTTT.

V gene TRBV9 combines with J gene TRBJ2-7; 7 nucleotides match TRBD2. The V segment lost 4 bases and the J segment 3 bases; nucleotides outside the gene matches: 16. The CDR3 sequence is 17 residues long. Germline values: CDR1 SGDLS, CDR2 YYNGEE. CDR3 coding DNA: TGTGCCAGCAGCCTTCAAGGGGAGGGCGGGAGTCTCTACGAGCAGTACTTC. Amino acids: CASSLQGEGGSLYEQYF.

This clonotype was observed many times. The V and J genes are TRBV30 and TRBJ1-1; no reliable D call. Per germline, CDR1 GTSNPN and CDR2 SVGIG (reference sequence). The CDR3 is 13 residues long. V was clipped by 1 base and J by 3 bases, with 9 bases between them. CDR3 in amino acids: CAWSGARDTEAFF. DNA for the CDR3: TGTGCCTGGAGTGGGGCACGCGACACTGAAGCTTTCTTT.

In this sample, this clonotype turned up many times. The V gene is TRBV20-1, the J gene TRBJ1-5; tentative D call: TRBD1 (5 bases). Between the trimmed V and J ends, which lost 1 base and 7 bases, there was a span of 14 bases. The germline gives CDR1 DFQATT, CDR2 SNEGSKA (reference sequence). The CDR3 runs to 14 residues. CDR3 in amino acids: CSARGGSRGQPQHF. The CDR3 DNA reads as TGCAGTGCTAGAGGGGGCTCTAGGGGCCAGCCCCAGCATTTT.

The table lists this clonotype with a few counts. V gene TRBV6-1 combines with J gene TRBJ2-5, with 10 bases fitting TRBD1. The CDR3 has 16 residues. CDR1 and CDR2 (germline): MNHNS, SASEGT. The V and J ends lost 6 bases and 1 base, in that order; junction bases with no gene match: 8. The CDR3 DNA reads TGTGCCAGCAGCCCCGACAGGGGGCCCTTCCAAGAGACCCAGTACTTC. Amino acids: CASSPDRGPFQETQYF.

Here the CDR3 DNA reads TGTGCCAGCAGGCTAGCCCAGGCAGACCCCTACGAGCAGTACTTC. Translated: CASRLAQADPYEQYF. The chain recombines TRBV28 with TRBJ2-7, with D perhaps matching TRBD2 (5 bases). The V and J ends lost 6 bases and 2 bases respectively, with 17 bases between them. Germline V gene lookup returns CDR1 MDHEN and CDR2 SYDVKM. This CDR3 has 15 residues.

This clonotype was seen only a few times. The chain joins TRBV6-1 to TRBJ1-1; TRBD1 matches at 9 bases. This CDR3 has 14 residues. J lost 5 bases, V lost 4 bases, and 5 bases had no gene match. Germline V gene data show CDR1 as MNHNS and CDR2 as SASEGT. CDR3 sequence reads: CASSGGTGRTEAFF. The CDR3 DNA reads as TGTGCCAGCAGTGGAGGGACAGGGAGGACTGAAGCTTTCTTT.

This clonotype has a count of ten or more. The CDR3 region has the DNA TGTGCCAGCAGCCCAATCGACAGACTCACAGATACGCAGTATTTT. Amino acids: CASSPIDRLTDTQYF. The rearrangement links TRBV27 to TRBJ2-3, with D possibly being TRBD1 (5 bases). Germline assignment: CDR1 MNHEY and CDR2 SMNVEV (reference sequence). Trimming left V 6 bases short and J 2 bases short, with 15 bases between. The CDR3 has 15 amino acids.

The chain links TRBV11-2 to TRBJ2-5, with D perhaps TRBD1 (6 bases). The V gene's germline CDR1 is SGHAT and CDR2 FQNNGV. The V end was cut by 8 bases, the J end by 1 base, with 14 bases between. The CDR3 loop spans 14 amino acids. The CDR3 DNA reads TGTGCCAGCGATAGGTGGGACACCCAAGAGACCCAGTACTTC. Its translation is CASDRWDTQETQYF.